The clone carrying this TCR beta chain has ten or more counts. Its antigen is not identified. Germline V lookup: CDR1 SEHNR, CDR2 FQNEAQ (reference sequence). Trimming took 0 bases from V and 5 from J, leaving 17 bases between them. The CDR3 runs to 17 residues. This entry belongs to a study of T cells in Graves' hyperthyroidism and ophthalmopathy. Across the study: Initial diagnosis, before any treatment, was when peripheral blood was collected. Study-wide results and limits: Blood also showed most of the thyroid clonotypes that were expanded above 0.001.

Using RNA transcripts as the source, TCR beta CDR3 regions were amplified. The primer set for the first-round RT-PCR of the TCR CDR3 was HTBI. In TCRdb, the multiplex PCR reads were re-called with MiXCR into one record per CDR3 protein. The sample shows fewer than 700,000 distinct CDR3 sequences, 15% to 20% of them seen only once. This sequence originates from a woman between 18 and 29 years old with Graves' ophthalmopathy. The chain links TRBV7-9 to TRBJ2-1; D remains ambiguous. Specimen: blood. CDR3 DNA sequence: TGTGCCAGCAGCTTAGCGCCGGTAATAAGGTCCGACAATGAGCAGTTCTTC. Translation gives CASSLAPVIRSDNEQFF.